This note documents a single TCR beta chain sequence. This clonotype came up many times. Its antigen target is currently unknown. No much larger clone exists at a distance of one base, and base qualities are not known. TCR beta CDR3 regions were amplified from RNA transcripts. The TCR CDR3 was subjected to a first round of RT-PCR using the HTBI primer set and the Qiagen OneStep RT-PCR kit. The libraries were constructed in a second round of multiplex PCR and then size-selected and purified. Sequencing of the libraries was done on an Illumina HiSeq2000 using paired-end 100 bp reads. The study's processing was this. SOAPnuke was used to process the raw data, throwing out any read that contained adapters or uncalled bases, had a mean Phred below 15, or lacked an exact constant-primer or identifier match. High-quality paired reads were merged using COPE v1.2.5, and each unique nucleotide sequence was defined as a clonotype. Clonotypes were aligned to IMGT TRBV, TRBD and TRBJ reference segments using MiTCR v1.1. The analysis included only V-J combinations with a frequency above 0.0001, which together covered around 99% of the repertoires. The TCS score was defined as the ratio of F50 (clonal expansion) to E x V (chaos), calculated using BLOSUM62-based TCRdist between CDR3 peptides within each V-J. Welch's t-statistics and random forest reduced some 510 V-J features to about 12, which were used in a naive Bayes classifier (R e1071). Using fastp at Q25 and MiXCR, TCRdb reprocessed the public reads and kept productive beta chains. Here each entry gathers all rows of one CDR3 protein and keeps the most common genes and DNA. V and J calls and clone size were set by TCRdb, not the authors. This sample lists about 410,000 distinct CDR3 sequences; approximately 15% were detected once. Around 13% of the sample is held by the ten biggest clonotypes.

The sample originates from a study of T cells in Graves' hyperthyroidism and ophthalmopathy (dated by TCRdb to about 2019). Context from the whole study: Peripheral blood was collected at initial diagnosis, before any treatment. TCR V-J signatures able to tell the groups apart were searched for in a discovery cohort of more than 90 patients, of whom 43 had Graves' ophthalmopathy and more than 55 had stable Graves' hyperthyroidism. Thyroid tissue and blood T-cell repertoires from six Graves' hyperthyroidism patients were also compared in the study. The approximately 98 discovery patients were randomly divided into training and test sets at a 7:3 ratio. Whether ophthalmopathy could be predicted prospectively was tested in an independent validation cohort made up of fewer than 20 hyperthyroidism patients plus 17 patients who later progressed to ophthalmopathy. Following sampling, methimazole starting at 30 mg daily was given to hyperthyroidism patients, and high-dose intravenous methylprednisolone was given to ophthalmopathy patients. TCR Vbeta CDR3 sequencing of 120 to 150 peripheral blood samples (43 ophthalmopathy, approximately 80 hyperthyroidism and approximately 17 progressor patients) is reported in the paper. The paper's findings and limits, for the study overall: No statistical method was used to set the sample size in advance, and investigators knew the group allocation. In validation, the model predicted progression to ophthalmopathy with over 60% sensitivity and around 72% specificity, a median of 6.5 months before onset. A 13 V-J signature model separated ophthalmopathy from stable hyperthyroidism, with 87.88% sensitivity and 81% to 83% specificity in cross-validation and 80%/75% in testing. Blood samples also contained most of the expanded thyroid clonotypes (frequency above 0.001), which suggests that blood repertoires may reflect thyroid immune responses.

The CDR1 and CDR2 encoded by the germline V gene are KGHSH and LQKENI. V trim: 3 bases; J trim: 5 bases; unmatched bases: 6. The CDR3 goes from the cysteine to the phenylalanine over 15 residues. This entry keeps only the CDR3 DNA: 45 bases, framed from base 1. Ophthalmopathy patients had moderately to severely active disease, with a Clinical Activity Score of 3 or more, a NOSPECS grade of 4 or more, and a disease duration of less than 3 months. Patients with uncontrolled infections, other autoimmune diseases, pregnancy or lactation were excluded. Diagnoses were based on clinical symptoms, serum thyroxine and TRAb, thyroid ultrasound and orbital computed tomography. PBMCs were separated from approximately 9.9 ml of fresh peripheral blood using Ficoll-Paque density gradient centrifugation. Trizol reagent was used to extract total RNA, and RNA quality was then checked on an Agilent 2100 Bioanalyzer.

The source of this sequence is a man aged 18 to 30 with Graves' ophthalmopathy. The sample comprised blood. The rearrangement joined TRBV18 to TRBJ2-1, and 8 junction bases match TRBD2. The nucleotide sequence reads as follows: TGTGCCAGCTCACCTCGCGCTAGCGGGCACAATGAGCAGTTCTTC. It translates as CASSPRASGHNEQFF.